Listed below are T cell receptor beta chains from one sample, sequenced in a study of blood T cell repertoires in COVID-19. This table comes from immunoSEQ multiplex PCR, and its TCRdb copy is limited to in-frame clones, with some not included. The sample has 250,000 to 350,000 clones; 89% are singletons. Material for sequencing was PBMCs or T cells enriched from blood (not recorded which). Receptors were obtained from a woman between 45 and 65 years old who had been exposed to COVID-19. CDR3s include the opening cysteine and the closing phenylalanine or tryptophan. A D gene is named only where the DNA matches it firmly. The size field is filled for only some rows; it gives once, few, many or a size class.

clone_size,v_call,j_call,d_call,cdr3_aa,cdr3_nt
once,TRBV19,TRBJ2-2,TRBD1,CASSLTIRGPGELFF,TGTGCCAGTAGCCTAACAATCAGGGGGCCCGGGGAGCTGTTTTTT
.,TRBV28,TRBJ1-2,TRBD1,CASSRAGTGGFNYGYTF,TGTGCCAGCAGTCGAGCCGGGACAGGGGGCTTTAACTATGGCTACACCTTC
.,TRBV5-1,TRBJ2-5,.,CASSSSNQETQYF,TGCGCCAGCAGCTCTAGTAACCAAGAGACCCAGTACTTC
.,TRBV28,TRBJ2-1,TRBD2,CASSLRLAGLGEQFF,TGTGCCAGCAGTTTGCGGCTAGCGGGGTTGGGTGAGCAGTTCTTC
once,TRBV30,TRBJ2-3,TRBD2,CAWSNGASGQPTDTQYF,TGTGCCTGGAGTAACGGCGCTAGCGGGCAGCCTACAGATACGCAGTATTTT
.,TRBV9,TRBJ2-7,TRBD1,CASSNGQGGLYEQYF,TGTGCCAGCAGCAACGGACAGGGTGGTCTCTACGAGCAGTACTTC
.,TRBV4-1,TRBJ1-2,TRBD1,CASSQVSAFRDSNYGYTF,TGCGCCAGCAGCCAAGTCTCGGCTTTCCGGGACAGTAACTATGGCTACACCTTC
.,TRBV2,TRBJ2-5,TRBD1,CASKGQTYQETQYF,TGTGCCAGCAAGGGACAGACGTACCAAGAGACCCAGTACTTC
.,TRBV5-4,TRBJ2-7,.,CASSLGLGGAYEQYF,TGTGCCAGCAGCTTGGGACTAGGAGGGGCCTACGAGCAGTACTTC
.,TRBV11-2,TRBJ2-5,TRBD1,CASSSPGRTGAYNQETQYF,TGTGCCAGCAGCTCCCCCGGCCGGACAGGGGCCTATAACCAAGAGACCCAGTACTTC
.,TRBV6-5,TRBJ1-2,TRBD1,CASSLDRERGYTF,TGTGCCAGCAGTTTGGACAGGGAGCGGGGCTACACCTTC
.,TRBV10-3,TRBJ2-5,.,CAISKNEGETQYF,TGTGCCATCAGTAAAAACGAGGGAGAGACCCAGTACTTC
.,TRBV18,TRBJ2-4,TRBD1,CASSGGTGLLKNIQYF,TGTGCCAGCTCAGGAGGGACAGGGCTACTCAAAAACATTCAGTACTTC
.,TRBV5-1,TRBJ1-3,.,CARPDRAVSGNTIYF,TGCGCCAGACCGGACAGAGCCGTCTCTGGAAACACCATATATTTT
.,TRBV5-1,TRBJ1-3,.,CASSLAGAGGNTIYF,TGCGCCAGCAGCTTGGCAGGGGCTGGTGGAAACACCATATATTTT
.,TRBV29-1,TRBJ2-7,TRBD1,CSVFDRGASYEQYF,TGCAGCGTTTTCGACAGGGGGGCTTCCTACGAGCAGTACTTC
.,TRBV5-5,TRBJ2-1,TRBD2,CASSSYTSGGYNEQFF,TGTGCCAGCAGCTCCTATACTAGCGGGGGGTACAATGAGCAGTTCTTC
.,TRBV7-2,TRBJ2-2,.,CASRGWSNTGELFF,TGTGCCAGTCGAGGATGGTCGAACACCGGGGAGCTGTTTTTT
.,TRBV19,TRBJ1-4,.,CASSPRTATTNEKLFF,TGTGCCAGTAGTCCTCGGACAGCCACAACTAATGAAAAACTGTTTTTT
.,TRBV11-3,TRBJ2-3,.,CASSSDNTDTQYF,TGTGCCAGCAGCTCGGACAACACAGATACGCAGTATTTT
.,TRBV5-4,TRBJ2-7,TRBD1,CASSLGGQGGTYEQYF,TGTGCCAGCAGCTTGGGAGGACAGGGGGGGACCTACGAGCAGTACTTC
.,TRBV27,TRBJ2-2,TRBD2,CASSLFGGALPGELFF,TGTGCCAGCAGTTTATTCGGGGGGGCGCTCCCCGGGGAGCTGTTTTTT
.,TRBV4-1,TRBJ2-3,TRBD1,CASSATGGPRRTDTQYF,TGCGCCAGCAGCGCGACAGGGGGCCCCCGACGCACAGATACGCAGTATTTT
.,TRBV4-2,TRBJ2-3,TRBD2,CASSPSNSGGADTQYF,TGTGCCAGCAGCCCCAGTAATAGCGGGGGGGCAGATACGCAGTATTTT
few,TRBV9,TRBJ2-5,.,CASSVAVGGETQYF,TGTGCCAGCAGCGTAGCTGTGGGGGGAGAGACCCAGTACTTC
.,TRBV6-5,TRBJ2-3,.,CASRTPTDTQYF,TGTGCCAGCAGAACACCTACAGATACGCAGTATTTT
.,TRBV12-3/TRBV12-4,TRBJ2-3,.,CASSPSTDTQYF,TGTGCCAGCAGCCCATCCACAGATACGCAGTATTTT
.,TRBV19,TRBJ1-6,TRBD1,CASNTGQGGNSPLHF,TGTGCCAGTAACACCGGACAGGGCGGTAATTCACCCCTCCACTTT
.,TRBV28,TRBJ1-2,TRBD1,CASSISDREGYGYTF,TGTGCCAGCAGCATCTCGGACAGGGAGGGTTATGGCTACACCTTC
.,TRBV30,TRBJ1-3,.,CAWSNLWESGNTIYF,TGTGCCTGGAGTAACCTTTGGGAGTCTGGAAACACCATATATTTT
.,TRBV5-8,TRBJ1-2,TRBD1,CASSRDSLNYYGYTF,TGTGCCAGCAGTCGGGACAGTTTAAACTATTATGGCTACACCTTC
.,TRBV18,TRBJ1-3,TRBD1,CASSPNRGLLNGNTIYF,TGTGCCAGCTCACCGAACAGGGGGCTTCTTAACGGAAACACCATATATTTT
.,TRBV5-5,TRBJ1-2,TRBD1,CASSLTGAYDYGYTF,TGTGCCAGCAGCCTGACAGGGGCCTACGACTATGGCTACACCTTC
.,TRBV28,TRBJ2-7,TRBD1,CASSSLRTGAYEQYF,TGTGCCAGCAGTAGCCTCCGGACAGGGGCCTACGAGCAGTACTTC
.,TRBV3-1/TRBV3-2,TRBJ2-7,TRBD2,CASSQSPGGPYEQYF,TGTGCCAGCAGCCAAAGTCCGGGGGGGCCCTACGAGCAGTACTTC
.,TRBV2,TRBJ2-3,.,CASSAQGFGDTQYF,TGTGCCAGCAGTGCACAGGGCTTCGGGGATACGCAGTATTTT
.,TRBV3-1/TRBV3-2,TRBJ2-3,TRBD2,CASSRGSGGLPSTDTQYF,TGTGCCAGCAGCCGGGGTAGCGGGGGCCTCCCCTCCACAGATACGCAGTATTTT
.,TRBV7-9,TRBJ1-3,.,CASSPTEVAGNTIYF,TGTGCCAGCAGCCCCACAGAAGTAGCTGGAAACACCATATATTTT
few,TRBV19,TRBJ2-2,TRBD1,CASSRDRSNTGELFF,TGTGCCAGTAGCCGGGACAGATCGAACACCGGGGAGCTGTTTTTT
.,TRBV27,TRBJ2-3,.,CASSLWGDTDTQYF,TGTGCCAGCAGTTTATGGGGGGACACAGATACGCAGTATTTT
few,TRBV28,TRBJ1-5,.,CASSTGYQPQHF,TGTGCCAGCAGTACAGGGTACCAGCCCCAGCATTTT
.,TRBV28,TRBJ2-7,TRBD2,CASSLSGGPGEQYF,TGTGCCAGCAGTTTGAGCGGGGGCCCGGGCGAGCAGTACTTC
once,TRBV5-1,TRBJ2-6,TRBD2,CASSLGTSGGSGSGANVLTF,TGCGCCAGCAGCTTGGGGACTAGCGGGGGGTCTGGCTCTGGGGCCAACGTCCTGACTTTC
.,TRBV19,TRBJ1-5,.,CASSDQGLRGQPQHF,TGTGCCAGTAGTGATCAGGGGCTTCGGGGTCAGCCCCAGCATTTT
.,TRBV27,TRBJ1-2,TRBD1,CASSKLDRAEGYTF,TGTGCCAGCTCAAAATTGGACAGGGCGGAAGGCTACACCTTC
.,TRBV28,TRBJ2-7,.,CASRPPGVNSYEQYF,TGTGCCAGCAGACCTCCAGGGGTGAACTCCTACGAGCAGTACTTC
.,TRBV7-2,TRBJ2-3,.,CASSFGGVLDTQYF,TGTGCCAGCAGCTTCGGCGGCGTGCTAGATACGCAGTATTTT
few,TRBV21-1,TRBJ2-1,.,CASSYASGLEQFF,TGTGCCAGCAGCTATGCCTCGGGACTTGAGCAGTTCTTC
few,TRBV28,TRBJ1-1,TRBD1,CASSLRQGEAFF,TGTGCCAGCAGTCTCCGACAGGGCGAAGCTTTCTTT
.,TRBV2,TRBJ2-5,.,CASSADRKETQYF,TGTGCCAGCAGCGCCGACAGGAAAGAGACCCAGTACTTC
.,TRBV2,TRBJ2-1,TRBD1,CASTSQGLRNEQFF,TGTGCCAGCACTTCACAGGGGTTGAGGAATGAGCAGTTCTTC
.,TRBV12-3/TRBV12-4,TRBJ2-2,.,CASSLASGELFF,TGTGCCAGCAGTTTAGCCAGCGGGGAGCTGTTTTTT
.,TRBV6-1,TRBJ2-7,.,CASSEVYRGLNEQYF,TGTGCCAGCAGTGAAGTCTATCGAGGGCTGAACGAGCAGTACTTC